This is a list of T cell receptor beta chains from one sample in a study of T cell changes during pregnancy in multiple sclerosis. Only in-frame clones appear in the TCRdb table, and some are missing; sequencing was by immunoSEQ multiplex PCR. The data contain about 70,000 clones, 90% to 95% of them seen just once; the ten biggest clones take up 0.45% to 0.7%. The input for sequencing was peripheral blood, taken in the third trimester of pregnancy. The receptors derive from a female donor with multiple sclerosis, enrolled in a pregnancy study. Both conserved end residues are trimmed from each CDR3. D genes are given only for firm matches.

d_call v_call cdr3_length cdr3_aa
- TRBV27 13 ASSFILSSYNEQF
- TRBV4-3 13 ASSRGEWRTDTQY
- TRBV19 12 ASSIDRFNTEAF
TRBD2 TRBV9 14 ASSPPSGAHTDTQY
- TRBV11-2 13 ASREDVGKIGELF
- TRBV7-9 13 ASSLAGGGSQPQH
TRBD1 TRBV5-1 11 ASSPPGQGPAF
- TRBV7-2 13 ASSLDGGVNQPQH
TRBD1 TRBV4-2 13 ASSQEAQDRAGYT
TRBD1 TRBV7-2 13 ASSYRTGSNYGYT
- TRBV5-4 11 ASLGPYTGELF
TRBD1 TRBV2 12 ASSVEGAGQPQH
- TRBV25-1 13 ASSEWKLGGNTIY
- TRBV9 10 ASRSRSETQY
TRBD2 TRBV27 13 ASSQAGVLYNEQF
- TRBV7-2 11 ASSPGGSYEQY
- TRBV7-9 12 ASSLLALNTEAF
TRBD2 TRBV4-3 14 ASSPRLAAFTDTQY
- TRBV4-3 13 ASRGGLGAFYEQY
- TRBV11-3 11 ASSLGGDTEAF
TRBD1 TRBV7-6 13 ASSLAAGGGETQY
- TRBV27 12 ASSGQPPPYGYT
- TRBV2 13 ASSGDSSSRETQY
- TRBV6-6 11 ASRPGAIVEAF
- TRBV10-3 14 AISESTGTGNTEAF
- TRBV11-3 13 ASSFQAGGVETQY
- TRBV7-9 13 ASSSVGGGSSPLH
- TRBV27 16 ASCPTFGVVHYNSPLH
- TRBV2 9 ASTQGETQY
- TRBV7-2 14 ASSLEASEFYNEQF
- TRBV18 13 ASSSEPGFLGEQY
- TRBV7-9 11 ASSRVSNEKLF
- TRBV6-4 11 ASSDGDTDTQY